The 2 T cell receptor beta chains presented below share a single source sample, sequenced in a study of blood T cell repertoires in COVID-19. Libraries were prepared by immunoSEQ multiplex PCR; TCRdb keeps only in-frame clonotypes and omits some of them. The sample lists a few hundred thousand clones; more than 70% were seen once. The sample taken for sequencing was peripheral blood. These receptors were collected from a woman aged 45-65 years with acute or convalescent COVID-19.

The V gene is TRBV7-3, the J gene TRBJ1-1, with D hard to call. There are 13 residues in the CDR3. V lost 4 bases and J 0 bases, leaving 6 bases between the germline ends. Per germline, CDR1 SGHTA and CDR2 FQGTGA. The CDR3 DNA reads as TGTGCCAGCAGCTCCCGGGTGAACACTGAAGCTTTCTTT. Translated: CASSSRVNTEAFF.

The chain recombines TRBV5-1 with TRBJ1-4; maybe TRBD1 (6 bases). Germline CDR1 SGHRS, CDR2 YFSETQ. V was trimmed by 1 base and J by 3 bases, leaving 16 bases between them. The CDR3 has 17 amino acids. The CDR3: CASSLTNSWTANEKLFF. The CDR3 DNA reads TGCGCCAGCAGCTTGACGAATAGCTGGACAGCTAATGAAAAACTGTTTTTT.